In this sample, the clone carrying this TCR beta chain turned up many times. The antigen remains undetermined. This library used roughly 400 ng RNA and molecular barcoded adaptors spanning alpha/delta and beta/gamma chains. TCRdb redid the calling of the reads with MiXCR, one entry per CDR3 protein. The sample holds 30,000 to 35,000 distinct CDR3 sequences; roughly 20% are singletons and the top ten take roughly 17%. This record comes from a study of read filtering for tumor transcriptome and immune sequencing. As for the study in general: By R-ISS, stages I, II and III held 8, 16 and 7 patients.

Broader study findings: Roughly four fifths of IR-seq clonotypes had one read, totaling 3% to 4% of reads; RNA-seq: 74.6% and 44.6%. Correlation between methods rose after single-read clonotypes were removed.

At the time of active disease, bone marrow was collected from every patient. Material: a population of CD138-negative cells sorted from bone marrow. The TCR comes from a donor aged 40 or older with multiple myeloma.

The CDR3 region has the DNA TGTGCCAGCAGTTTATGGGGACAAGCCCCCTACGAGCAGTACTTC. Translated: CASSLWGQAPYEQYF. The chain couples TRBV28 to TRBJ2-7; maybe TRBD1 (6 bases). The CDR3 spans 15 residues. Trimming stripped 0 bases from V and 2 bases from J, with 11 bases between. Germline V gene sequence: CDR1 MDHEN, CDR2 SYDVKM.